Below, 20 T cell receptor beta chains from the same sample are listed, as sequenced in a study of blood T cell repertoires in COVID-19. Only in-frame clones appear in the TCRdb table, and some are missing; sequencing was by immunoSEQ multiplex PCR. This sample yields about 160,000 clones, of which roughly nine tenths are seen a single time; roughly a sixth belongs to the top ten. Sequencing used peripheral blood. These receptors were taken from a man between 60 and 75 years old with active or convalescent COVID-19.

The chain couples TRBV19 to TRBJ2-3, with 15 bases aligning to TRBD2. This CDR3 is built from 17 residues. V was clipped by 5 bases and J by 4 bases; unmatched bases: 7. The V gene's germline CDR1 is LNHDA and CDR2 SQIVND (reference sequence). The CDR3 sequence: CASSRTSGRANADTQYF. CDR3 DNA: TGTGCCAGTAGTCGGACTAGCGGGAGGGCCAATGCAGATACGCAGTATTTT.

The V gene is TRBV5-8, the J gene TRBJ2-7, with TRBD2 matching 14 bases. The trim removed 1 base at V and 7 bases at J, leaving 7 bases unmatched. This CDR3 has 16 amino acids. CDR1 is SGHTS and CDR2 is YDEGEE in the germline V gene. CDR3 protein: CASSLRLAGGPGEQYF. In DNA form, the CDR3 reads TGTGCCAGCAGCTTGCGACTAGCGGGAGGGCCGGGAGAGCAGTACTTC.

This chain joins TRBV4-1 and TRBJ1-1; D is perhaps TRBD1 (5 bases). Germline V gene lookup returns CDR1 MGHRA and CDR2 YSYEKL. The germline V and J ends were trimmed by 1 base and 5 bases, with 14 bases remaining between them. This CDR3 is built from 15 residues. Here the CDR3 reads CASSQVFQGDTEAFF. In nucleotides, the CDR3 is TGCGCCAGCAGCCAAGTTTTCCAGGGTGATACTGAAGCTTTCTTT.

CDR3 bases: TGCAGTGCTAGTCCGGGAGGGGGCAATGAGCAGTTCTTC. It specifies CSASPGGGNEQFF. This chain uses TRBV20-1 with TRBJ2-1; 8 nucleotides align to TRBD2. The V gene's germline CDR1 is DFQATT and CDR2 SNEGSKA (reference sequence). Losses at the gene ends were 3 bases for V and 6 bases for J; bases not matched to a gene: 4. The CDR3 loop spans 13 amino acids.

This chain connects TRBV5-4 to TRBJ1-3; D might be TRBD1 (5 bases). Germline CDR1 SGHNT, CDR2 YYREEE (reference sequence). Trimming stripped 1 base from V and 4 bases from J, with 9 bases between. The CDR3 spans 14 residues. This CDR3 reads CASSLMTAGNTIYF. The CDR3 nucleotides read TGTGCCAGCAGCTTGATGACAGCAGGAAACACCATATATTTT.

V and J are TRBV19 and TRBJ1-2; 9 nucleotides agree with TRBD1. V was clipped by 6 bases and J by 4 bases; unmatched bases: 12. Germline-derived CDR1 and CDR2 are LNHDA and SQIVND (reference sequence). CDR3 length: 16 amino acids. CDR3 nucleotide sequence: TGTGCCAGTAGCGAATATTCGCCGACAGGGGGCTATGGCTACACCTTC. Translated, it gives CASSEYSPTGGYGYTF.

V and J are TRBV30 and TRBJ1-2; weak D call: TRBD1 (6 bases). V dropped 1 base and J dropped 4 bases, with 13 bases sitting between them. The CDR3 consists of 14 residues. Germline CDR1 GTSNPN, CDR2 SVGIG (reference sequence). The chain's CDR3 is CAWSANRVSYGYTF. CDR3 nucleotide sequence: TGTGCCTGGAGTGCGAACAGGGTATCCTATGGCTACACCTTC.

The chain employs TRBV11-2 and TRBJ2-3; D remains ambiguous. The CDR3 is 11 residues long. Germline V gives CDR1 SGHAT, CDR2 FQNNGV. V was trimmed by 5 bases and J by 4 bases, leaving 4 bases between them. In DNA form, the CDR3 reads TGTGCCAGCAGCCCGGCAGATACGCAGTATTTT. Protein sequence: CASSPADTQYF.

The chain is built from TRBV6-5 and TRBJ2-1; TRBD2 aligns across 10 bases. V lost 4 bases and J lost 6; bases outside the gene matches: 9. The CDR3 is made up of 16 amino acids. Germline V gene lookup returns CDR1 MNHEY and CDR2 SVGAGI. Written as DNA, the CDR3 is TGTGCCAGCAGTTTGCTAGCGGGAGAACCGTTCAATGAGCAGTTCTTC. It is translated as CASSLLAGEPFNEQFF.

This chain joins TRBV12-3 or TRBV12-4 and TRBJ2-5; a weak D match, TRBD1 (6 bases). CDR3 length: 13 amino acids. Trimming removed 5 bases at V and 5 bases at J, with 12 bases between. The CDR3 nucleotides read TGTGCCAGCAGTGACTCAGGGGTGGAGACCCAGTACTTC. This sequence encodes CASSDSGVETQYF.

The chain is built from TRBV7-9 and TRBJ1-1, with 9 bases identical to TRBD1. Germline V gene data show CDR1 as SEHNR and CDR2 as FQNEAQ (reference sequence). V lost 4 bases to trimming and J lost 3 bases; unmatched junction nucleotides: 9. The CDR3 extends over 16 amino acids. The CDR3 bases are TGTGCCAGCAGCTCGGGACAGGGTCCAGGCGACACTGAAGCTTTCTTT. It is translated as CASSSGQGPGDTEAFF.

The chain's CDR3 is CASSYPTGNYNSPLHF. CDR3 bases: TGTGCCAGCAGTTACCCGACAGGGAACTATAATTCACCCCTCCACTTT. The V and J genes are TRBV6-5 and TRBJ1-6; 7 bases map to TRBD1. The CDR3 length is 16 residues. Germline V CDR1 and CDR2: MNHEY, SVGAGI. The ends lost 2 bases at V and 3 bases at J; junction bases unmatched: 4.

The chain has TRBV6-5 and TRBJ1-2; 12 bases fit TRBD1. The length of the CDR3 is 15 residues. The V and J ends lost 4 bases and 4 bases, in that order; junction bases with no gene match: 4. Germline values: CDR1 MNHEY, CDR2 SVGAGI. This chain's CDR3 is CASSWGQGAGYGYTF. The CDR3, as DNA: TGTGCCAGCAGTTGGGGACAGGGGGCAGGCTATGGCTACACCTTC.

The V call is TRBV28, the J call TRBJ1-1; D is uncertain. Germline CDR1 is MDHEN and CDR2 is SYDVKM. Trimming left V 5 bases short and J 10 bases short, with 14 bases between. The length of the CDR3 is 12 residues. CDR3 DNA sequence: TGTGCCAGCAGTCCCCGATCTGGGCGAGCTTTCTTT. Translated: CASSPRSGRAFF.

This chain joins TRBV5-1 and TRBJ2-7, with 11 bases matching TRBD1. Germline V gene lookup returns CDR1 SGHRS and CDR2 YFSETQ. The V and J ends lost 3 bases and 6 bases, in that order; junction bases with no gene match: 5. This CDR3 spans 14 amino acids. The CDR3 sequence is CASSWRDRGVEQYF. CDR3 DNA: TGCGCCAGCAGCTGGCGGGACAGGGGGGTCGAGCAGTACTTC.

The chain carries TRBV6-4 and TRBJ1-1; maybe TRBD1 (6 bases). CDR1 is MRHNA, CDR2 SNTAGT, per germline. This CDR3 is 12 amino acids long. The V gene lost 8 bases and the J gene lost 10 bases, with 17 bases spanning the gap. The CDR3 bases are TGTGCCAGCCGTCATCGGGGGGCTGGAGCTTTCTTT. This gives the protein CASRHRGAGAFF.

The V call is TRBV6-5, the J call TRBJ1-1, with unresolved D. This CDR3 comprises 14 residues. The V and J ends lost 4 bases and 1 base respectively, with 10 bases between them. Per germline, CDR1 MNHEY and CDR2 SVGAGI. This CDR3 is CASSLIERNTEAFF. The DNA for the CDR3 is TGTGCCAGCAGTTTAATAGAGCGGAACACTGAAGCTTTCTTT.

V gene TRBV5-1 combines with J gene TRBJ1-1; 8 nucleotides agree with TRBD1. In germline, CDR1 is SGHRS, CDR2 YFSETQ. The trim removed 3 bases at V and 3 bases at J, leaving 13 bases unmatched. This CDR3 region has 17 residues. CDR3 DNA: TGCGCCAGCAGCTCCCGTTTTGGGCAGGGGGCCTACACTGAAGCTTTCTTT. This encodes CASSSRFGQGAYTEAFF.

The genes are TRBV5-8 and TRBJ1-1; maybe TRBD1 (5 bases). The CDR3 runs 13 residues. Trimming removed 2 bases from V and 4 bases from J, with 9 bases in between. CDR1 SGHTS and CDR2 YDEGEE come from the germline V gene. CDR3 DNA: TGTGCCAGCAGCTTTGAAAGGGGCACTGAAGCTTTCTTT. It encodes CASSFERGTEAFF.

The rearrangement joins TRBV7-8 to TRBJ2-7; D might be TRBD2 (7 bases). V gave up 1 base and J gave up 3 bases, with 25 bases separating them. The CDR3 length is 19 residues. CDR1 is SGHVS and CDR2 is FQNEAQ in the germline V gene. CDR3 nucleotides: TGTGCCAGCAGCTTAGGGGGGGGCCTCAGGACTAAGTCGTACTACGAGCAGTACTTC. This sequence encodes CASSLGGGLRTKSYYEQYF. The complete variable domain, with remaining parts taken from reference TRBV7-8 and TRBJ2-7, reads GAGVSQSPRYKVAKRGQDVALRCDPISGHVSLFWYQQALGQGPEFLTYFQNEAQLDKSGLPSDRFFAERPEGSVSTLKIQRTQQEDSAVYLCASSLGGGLRTKSYYEQYFGPGTRLTVT.